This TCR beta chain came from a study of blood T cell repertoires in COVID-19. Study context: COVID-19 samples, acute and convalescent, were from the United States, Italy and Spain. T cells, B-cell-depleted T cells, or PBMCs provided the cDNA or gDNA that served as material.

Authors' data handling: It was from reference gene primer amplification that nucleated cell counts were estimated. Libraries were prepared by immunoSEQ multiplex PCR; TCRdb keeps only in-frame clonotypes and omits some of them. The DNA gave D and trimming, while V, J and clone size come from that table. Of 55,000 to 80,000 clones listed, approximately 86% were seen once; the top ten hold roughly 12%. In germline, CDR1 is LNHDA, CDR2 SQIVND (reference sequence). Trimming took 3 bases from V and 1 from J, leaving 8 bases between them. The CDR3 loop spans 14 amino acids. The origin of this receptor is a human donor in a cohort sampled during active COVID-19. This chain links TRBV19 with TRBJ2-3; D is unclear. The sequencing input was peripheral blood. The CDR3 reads CASSIRWGTDTQYF. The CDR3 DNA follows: TGTGCCAGTAGTATCAGGTGGGGCACAGATACGCAGTATTTT.